A selection of T cell receptor beta chains follows, all from one sample in a study of monozygotic twins with inflammatory bowel disease. TCRdb re-called the 5' RACE reads; every CDR3 protein appears as one record, without DNA. This sample's clone table lists 300,000 to 400,000 distinct CDR3 sequences. The sequencing input was blood. Receptors were obtained from a human donor with ulcerative colitis or Crohn's disease, or a healthy co-twin of an affected twin (not recorded which). CDR3s include the opening cysteine and the closing phenylalanine or tryptophan. Each record gives: V gene, J gene, CDR3 protein.

v_call: TRBV7-9; j_call: TRBJ1-2; cdr3_aa: CASSGDRHYGYTF
v_call: TRBV20-1; j_call: TRBJ2-7; cdr3_aa: CSRSFNYEQYF
v_call: TRBV29-1; j_call: TRBJ2-7; cdr3_aa: CSVEDHGTSGRSYEQYF
v_call: TRBV20-1; j_call: TRBJ1-1; cdr3_aa: CSARDVSRGTGTEAFF
v_call: TRBV6-5; j_call: TRBJ2-3; cdr3_aa: CATGRLVDTQYF
v_call: TRBV29-1; j_call: TRBJ1-2; cdr3_aa: CSVVGGAYGYTF
v_call: TRBV5-4; j_call: TRBJ2-7; cdr3_aa: CASSTGPSSPSYEQYF
v_call: TRBV5-1; j_call: TRBJ1-2; cdr3_aa: CASSRFINDRNGYTF
v_call: TRBV7-9; j_call: TRBJ2-7; cdr3_aa: CASSFGGARGYEQYF
v_call: TRBV5-1; j_call: TRBJ2-7; cdr3_aa: CASSLRPNRKRYEQYF
v_call: TRBV20-1; j_call: TRBJ2-7; cdr3_aa: CSAQDQGYEQYF
v_call: TRBV27; j_call: TRBJ1-1; cdr3_aa: CASSKLDRGTEAFF
v_call: TRBV7-2; j_call: TRBJ2-3; cdr3_aa: CASREQAGGRTDTQYF
v_call: TRBV4-1; j_call: TRBJ1-6; cdr3_aa: CASSQDGGINSPLHF
v_call: TRBV7-8; j_call: TRBJ1-3; cdr3_aa: CASSWGRGSGNTIYF
v_call: TRBV20-1; j_call: TRBJ2-1; cdr3_aa: CSAPREGAFYNEQFF
v_call: TRBV2; j_call: TRBJ1-6; cdr3_aa: CASSENLGFSPLHF
v_call: TRBV5-1; j_call: TRBJ1-1; cdr3_aa: CASSQQVGRIGNTEAFF
v_call: TRBV5-1; j_call: TRBJ2-1; cdr3_aa: CASSPRGDGIQFF
v_call: TRBV7-8; j_call: TRBJ2-3; cdr3_aa: CASSDRRLSRDTQYF
v_call: TRBV6-5; j_call: TRBJ1-1; cdr3_aa: CASGRLQGNTEAFF
v_call: TRBV27; j_call: TRBJ1-2; cdr3_aa: CASSPAYRTVYGYTF
v_call: TRBV7-2; j_call: TRBJ1-4; cdr3_aa: CASSRRGLNEKLFF
v_call: TRBV28; j_call: TRBJ2-7; cdr3_aa: CASSLLREQYF
v_call: TRBV9; j_call: TRBJ2-1; cdr3_aa: CASRGGQPYNEQFF
v_call: TRBV5-1; j_call: TRBJ2-2; cdr3_aa: CASGPTAGNTGELFF
v_call: TRBV4-1; j_call: TRBJ1-6; cdr3_aa: CASSQLARDISSPLHF
v_call: TRBV5-6; j_call: TRBJ2-3; cdr3_aa: CASSPGSVLSTDTQYF
v_call: TRBV13; j_call: TRBJ2-7; cdr3_aa: CASSLGENPYEQYF
v_call: TRBV19; j_call: TRBJ2-2; cdr3_aa: CASSIIVGNTGELFF
v_call: TRBV7-6; j_call: TRBJ2-1; cdr3_aa: CASSHPGLKYNEQFF
v_call: TRBV29-1; j_call: TRBJ1-3; cdr3_aa: CSVEVRDGIGNTIYF
v_call: TRBV4-1; j_call: TRBJ2-1; cdr3_aa: CASSQDRIQGAHEQFF
v_call: TRBV7-2; j_call: TRBJ1-1; cdr3_aa: CASSPGLNTEAFF
v_call: TRBV20-1; j_call: TRBJ1-6; cdr3_aa: CSARVATPNSPLHF
v_call: TRBV20-1; j_call: TRBJ2-1; cdr3_aa: CSAIRMRNTTYNEQFF
v_call: TRBV4-2; j_call: TRBJ2-2; cdr3_aa: CASSRLAGETSNTGELFF
v_call: TRBV9; j_call: TRBJ2-7; cdr3_aa: CASSVAPGSSYEQYF
v_call: TRBV29-1; j_call: TRBJ1-4; cdr3_aa: CSGTGSATNEKLFF
v_call: TRBV5-1; j_call: TRBJ2-7; cdr3_aa: CASSTGQGGSYEQYF
v_call: TRBV20-1; j_call: TRBJ2-4; cdr3_aa: CSAAEAKNIQYF
v_call: TRBV6-2/TRBV6-3; j_call: TRBJ2-2; cdr3_aa: CASQGYGLEHTGELFF
v_call: TRBV6-5; j_call: TRBJ2-1; cdr3_aa: CASSQKGYNEQFF
v_call: TRBV5-1; j_call: TRBJ2-3; cdr3_aa: CASSSGDGSTDTQYF
v_call: TRBV11-2; j_call: TRBJ2-7; cdr3_aa: CASSWLRDPSYEQYF
v_call: TRBV5-1; j_call: TRBJ2-3; cdr3_aa: CASTLREYTDTQYF
v_call: TRBV18; j_call: TRBJ2-7; cdr3_aa: CASSPPTGTYEQYF
v_call: TRBV19; j_call: TRBJ1-2; cdr3_aa: CASSMDRNYGYTF
v_call: TRBV12-3/TRBV12-4; j_call: TRBJ1-5; cdr3_aa: CASSLVGVNQPQHF
v_call: TRBV27; j_call: TRBJ2-7; cdr3_aa: CASSYRQGTHYEQYF
v_call: TRBV4-3; j_call: TRBJ1-4; cdr3_aa: CASSQAGGGTNEKLFF
v_call: TRBV20-1; j_call: TRBJ1-4; cdr3_aa: CSALDSLNEKLFF
v_call: TRBV28; j_call: TRBJ2-1; cdr3_aa: CASSPSGREGYNEQFF
v_call: TRBV7-6; j_call: TRBJ2-3; cdr3_aa: CASSISVGAAAGDTQYF
v_call: TRBV20-1; j_call: TRBJ2-5; cdr3_aa: CSASLQGDPETQYF
v_call: TRBV10-3; j_call: TRBJ2-1; cdr3_aa: CAIGGNGGDEQFF
v_call: TRBV19; j_call: TRBJ2-2; cdr3_aa: CASSIDLGNTGEQFF
v_call: TRBV7-2; j_call: TRBJ1-6; cdr3_aa: CASSSWTGPNSPLHF